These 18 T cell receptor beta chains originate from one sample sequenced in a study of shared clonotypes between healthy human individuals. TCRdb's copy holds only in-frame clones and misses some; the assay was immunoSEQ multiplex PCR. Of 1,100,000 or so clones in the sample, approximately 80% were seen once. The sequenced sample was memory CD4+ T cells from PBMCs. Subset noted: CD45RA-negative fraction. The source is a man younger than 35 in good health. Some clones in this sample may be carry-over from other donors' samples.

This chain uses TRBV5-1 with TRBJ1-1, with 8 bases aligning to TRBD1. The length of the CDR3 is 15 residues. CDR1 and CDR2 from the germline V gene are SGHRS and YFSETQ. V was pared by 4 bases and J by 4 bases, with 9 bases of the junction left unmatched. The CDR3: CASSPRTGLITEAFF. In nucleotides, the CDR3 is TGCGCCAGCAGCCCGAGGACAGGGCTTATCACTGAAGCTTTCTTT.

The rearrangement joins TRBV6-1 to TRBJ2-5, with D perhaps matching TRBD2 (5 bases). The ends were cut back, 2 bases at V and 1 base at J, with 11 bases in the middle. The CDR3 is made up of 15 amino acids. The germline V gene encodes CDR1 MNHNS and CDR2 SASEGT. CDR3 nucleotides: TGTGCCAGCAGTGAACAACTAGTTGGCCAAGAGACCCAGTACTTC. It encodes CASSEQLVGQETQYF.

The CDR3 nucleotides read TGCGCCAGCAGCTCTCTTCAGGAGGAGACCCAGTACTTC. Translating gives CASSSLQEETQYF. The V call is TRBV5-1, the J call TRBJ2-5; D is undetermined. Trimming removed 3 bases from V and 5 bases from J, with 11 bases in between. Germline CDR1 SGHRS, CDR2 YFSETQ. The length of the CDR3 is 13 residues.

The CDR3 sequence: CAISGQDNQPQHF. CDR3 nucleotides: TGTGCCATCAGTGGGCAGGACAATCAGCCCCAGCATTTT. V is TRBV10-3 and J is TRBJ1-5; D remains unclear. This CDR3 has 13 amino acids. V shed 4 bases and J shed 3 bases, with 7 bases lying between them. The germline CDR1 and CDR2 sequences are ENHRY and SYGVKD.

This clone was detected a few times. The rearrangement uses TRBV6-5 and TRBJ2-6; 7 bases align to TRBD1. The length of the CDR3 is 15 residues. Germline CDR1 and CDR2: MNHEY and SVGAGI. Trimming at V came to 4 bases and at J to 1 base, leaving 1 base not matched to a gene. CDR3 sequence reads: CASSLTGSGANVLTF. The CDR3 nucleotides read TGTGCCAGCAGTTTGACAGGGTCTGGGGCCAACGTCCTGACTTTC.

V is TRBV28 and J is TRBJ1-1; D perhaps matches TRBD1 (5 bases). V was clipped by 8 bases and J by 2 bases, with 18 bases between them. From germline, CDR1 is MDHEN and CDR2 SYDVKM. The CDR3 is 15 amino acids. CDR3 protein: CASYRGGKLNTEAFF. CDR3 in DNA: TGTGCCAGCTACCGCGGGGGGAAGCTCAACACTGAAGCTTTCTTT.

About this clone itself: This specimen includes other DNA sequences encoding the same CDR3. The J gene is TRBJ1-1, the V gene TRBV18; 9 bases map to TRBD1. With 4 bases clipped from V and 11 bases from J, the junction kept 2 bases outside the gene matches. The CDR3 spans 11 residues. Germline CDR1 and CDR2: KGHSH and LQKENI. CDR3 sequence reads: CASSQDRGAFF. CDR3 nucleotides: TGTGCCAGCTCACAAGACAGGGGGGCTTTCTTT.

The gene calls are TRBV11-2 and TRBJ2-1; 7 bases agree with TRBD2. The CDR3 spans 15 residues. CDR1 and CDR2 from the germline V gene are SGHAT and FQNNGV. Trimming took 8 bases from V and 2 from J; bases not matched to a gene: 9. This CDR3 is CASRRAGKTYNEQFF. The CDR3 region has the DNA TGTGCCAGCCGAAGAGCGGGGAAGACCTACAATGAGCAGTTCTTC.

CDR3 sequence (DNA): TGTGCCATCAGTGGCCAATGGGAGCAGTACTTC. This sequence encodes CAISGQWEQYF. The J gene is TRBJ2-7, the V gene TRBV10-3; no clear D. Germline-derived CDR1 and CDR2 are ENHRY and SYGVKD. Between the trimmed V and J ends, which lost 4 bases and 7 bases, there was a span of 8 bases. The CDR3 covers 11 residues.

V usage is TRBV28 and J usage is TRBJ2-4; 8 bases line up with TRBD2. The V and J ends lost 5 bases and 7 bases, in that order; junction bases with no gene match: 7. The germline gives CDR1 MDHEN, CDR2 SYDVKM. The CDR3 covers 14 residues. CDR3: CASSRPGLGNIQYF. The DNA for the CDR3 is TGTGCCAGCAGTCGACCGGGACTAGGGAACATTCAGTACTTC.

Written as DNA, the CDR3 is TGTGCCAGCAGCGTACCCAGGGTGGACACTGAAGCTTTCTTT. It specifies CASSVPRVDTEAFF. The V call is TRBV7-2, the J call TRBJ1-1, with a weak D call TRBD1 (5 bases). The CDR3 consists of 14 residues. Germline assignment: CDR1 SGHTA and CDR2 FQGNSA. Between the trimmed V and J ends, which lost 5 bases and 3 bases, there was a span of 13 bases.

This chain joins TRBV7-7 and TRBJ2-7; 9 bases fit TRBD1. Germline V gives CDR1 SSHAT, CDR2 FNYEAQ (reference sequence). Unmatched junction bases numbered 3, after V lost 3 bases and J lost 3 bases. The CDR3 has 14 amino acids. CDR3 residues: CASSLGTGLYEQYF. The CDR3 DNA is TGTGCCAGCAGCTTGGGGACAGGGCTCTACGAGCAGTACTTC.

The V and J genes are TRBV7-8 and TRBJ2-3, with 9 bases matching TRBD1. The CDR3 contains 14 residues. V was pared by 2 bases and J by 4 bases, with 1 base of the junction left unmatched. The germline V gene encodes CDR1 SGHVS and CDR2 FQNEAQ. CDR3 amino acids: CASSLRDRADTQYF. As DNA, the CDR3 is TGTGCCAGCAGCTTACGGGACAGGGCAGATACGCAGTATTTT.

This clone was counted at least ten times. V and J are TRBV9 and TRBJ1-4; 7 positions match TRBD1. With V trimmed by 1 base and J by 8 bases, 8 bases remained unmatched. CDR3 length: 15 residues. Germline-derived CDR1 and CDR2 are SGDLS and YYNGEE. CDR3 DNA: TGTGCCAGCAGCGTACGAGGGGGCTCGGAGGAAAAACTGTTTTTT. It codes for CASSVRGGSEEKLFF.

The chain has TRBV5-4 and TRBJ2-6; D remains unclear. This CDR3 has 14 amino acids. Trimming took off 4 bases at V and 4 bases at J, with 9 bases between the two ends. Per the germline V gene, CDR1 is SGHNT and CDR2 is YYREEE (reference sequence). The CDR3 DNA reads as TGTGCCAGCAGCGAGCGTAGGGGGGCCAACGTCCTGACTTTC. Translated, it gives CASSERRGANVLTF.

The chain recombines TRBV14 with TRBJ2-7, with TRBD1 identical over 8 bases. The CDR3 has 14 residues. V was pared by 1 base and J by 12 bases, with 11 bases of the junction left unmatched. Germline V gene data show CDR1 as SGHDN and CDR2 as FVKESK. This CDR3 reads CASSQVTGGTRVYF. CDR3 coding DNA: TGTGCCAGCAGCCAAGTCACAGGGGGGACACGGGTGTACTTC.

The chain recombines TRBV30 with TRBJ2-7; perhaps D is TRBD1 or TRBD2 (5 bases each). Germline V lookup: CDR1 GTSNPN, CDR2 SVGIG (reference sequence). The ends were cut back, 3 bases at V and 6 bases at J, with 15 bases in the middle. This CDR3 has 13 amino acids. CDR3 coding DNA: TGTGCCTGGAGCCTAGGGACGACCGGCGAGCAGTACTTC. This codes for CAWSLGTTGEQYF.

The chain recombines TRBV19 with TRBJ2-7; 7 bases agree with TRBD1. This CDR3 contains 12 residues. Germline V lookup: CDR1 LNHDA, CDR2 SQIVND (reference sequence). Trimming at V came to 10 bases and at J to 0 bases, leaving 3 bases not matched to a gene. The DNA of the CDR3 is TGTGCCACTGGGGACAGCTCCTACGAGCAGTACTTC. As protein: CATGDSSYEQYF.